This TCR beta chain appears in the sequencing data of a study of technical replicates of blood from a few donors. Sequenced by immunoSEQ multiplex PCR; TCRdb stores in-frame clones only, minus some. Of almost 70,000 clones in the sample, roughly nine tenths were seen once. This clone was seen a single time. Trimming took 5 bases from V and 3 from J; bases not matched to a gene: 5. The CDR3 length is 16 residues. Germline V gene lookup returns CDR1 SGHAT and CDR2 FQNNGV. The V call is TRBV11-2, the J call TRBJ2-7; TRBD2 agrees at 15 bases. Sequences were obtained from T cells isolated from PBMCs. The TCR originated in a human donor in good health. As DNA, the CDR3 is TGTGCCAGCAGCCAGGGACTAGCGGGAGGCCTCTACGAGCAGTACTTC. Protein product: CASSQGLAGGLYEQYF.